The clone carrying this T cell receptor (beta chain) was counted once. This sample is drawn from a study of shared clonotypes between healthy human individuals. The germline V and J ends were trimmed by 0 bases and 4 bases, with 12 bases remaining between them. The CDR3 contains 16 residues. Germline lookup yields CDR1 SGHDN and CDR2 FVKESK. TCRdb's copy holds only in-frame clones and misses some; the assay was immunoSEQ multiplex PCR. The sample holds 1.6 million or so clones, 98% seen once. This TCR was sampled from a man aged 30-40 years in good health. The chain links TRBV14 to TRBJ2-2; tentative D call: TRBD1 (5 bases). Sequences were obtained from naive CD4+ T cells sorted from blood. Specified subset: CD45RA+ positively selected. The DNA of the CDR3 is TGTGCCAGCAGCCAAGATCTCGCCAGGGTCACCGGGGAGCTGTTTTTT. This codes for CASSQDLARVTGELFF. The variable domain in full, completed from reference TRBV14 and TRBJ2-2, reads EAGVTQFPSHSVIEKGQTVTLRCDPISGHDNLYWYRRVMGKEIKFLLHFVKESKQDESGMPNNRFLAERTGGTYSTLKVQPAELEDSGVYFCASSQDLARVTGELFFGEGSRLTVL.